The 3 T cell receptor beta chains presented below share a single source sample, sequenced in a study of human T cells and chemical hapten exposure. Extraction of total RNA was performed on unfractionated whole blood. Each CDR3 protein gets one entry after TCRdb re-called the 5' RACE reads with MiXCR. The data show fewer than 150,000 distinct CDR3 sequences, approximately 20% seen once. All receptors derive from a human donor in good health.

The rearrangement uses TRBV24-1 and TRBJ2-7; 10 bases agree with TRBD2. Germline trimming cut 5 bases from V and 2 bases from J; bases unmatched to any gene: 5. The CDR3 runs to 15 residues. The germline gives CDR1 KGHDR, CDR2 SFDVKD. As DNA, the CDR3 is TGTGCCACCAGTGTACTAGCGGGGACAACCTACGAGCAGTACTTC. As protein: CATSVLAGTTYEQYF.

The chain uses TRBV30 and TRBJ2-5, with D perhaps matching TRBD1 (6 bases). The CDR3 sequence is 13 residues long. Trimming shortened V by 3 bases and J by 3 bases, and 11 bases separated the two germline ends. Germline V lookup: CDR1 GTSNPN, CDR2 SVGIG (reference sequence). This CDR3 reads CAWSHRVKETQYF. CDR3 in DNA: TGTGCCTGGAGCCACAGGGTTAAAGAGACCCAGTACTTC.

The chain links TRBV10-3 to TRBJ1-1; TRBD1 is a possible D gene (5 bases). The V end lost 3 bases, the J end lost 10 bases, and 12 bases lay between the germline ends. Germline loops: CDR1 ENHRY, CDR2 SYGVKD. CDR3 size: 12 residues. CDR3 DNA sequence: TGTGCCATCAGTGACCCGCGGGGCGCAGCTTTCTTT. Its protein is CAISDPRGAAFF.